The 22 T cell receptor beta chains in this list originate from one sample, sequenced in a study of blood T cell repertoires in COVID-19. Repertoires were generated with immunoSEQ multiplex PCR, while TCRdb's copy carries only in-frame clones and drops some. The sample shows 250,000 to 300,000 clones, about nine tenths of them seen only once. Input material: peripheral blood. These receptors came from a man aged 45 to 65 with acute or convalescent COVID-19.

This chain connects TRBV5-1 to TRBJ2-3; 16 positions match TRBD2. There are 15 residues in the CDR3. Per the germline V gene, CDR1 is SGHRS and CDR2 is YFSETQ. Unmatched junction bases numbered 3, after V lost 2 bases and J lost 9 bases. The chain's CDR3 is CASSFGTSGGETQYF. The CDR3 bases are TGCGCCAGCAGCTTCGGGACTAGCGGGGGGGAGACGCAGTATTTT.

V usage is TRBV24-1 and J usage is TRBJ2-2; 9 nucleotides match TRBD1. CDR1 and CDR2 (germline): KGHDR, SFDVKD. V trimming: 4 bases; J trimming: 1 base; junction bases outside the gene matches: 6. CDR3 length: 17 residues. The CDR3 coding sequence is TGTGCCACCAGTGAAACTCCGGACAGGGGGAACACCGGGGAGCTGTTTTTT. It codes for CATSETPDRGNTGELFF.

The gene calls are TRBV4-1 and TRBJ2-7; D is uncertain. Per the germline V gene, CDR1 is MGHRA and CDR2 is YSYEKL. Trimming left V 0 bases short and J 2 bases short, with 11 bases between. CDR3 length equals 15 residues. The CDR3 coding sequence is TGCGCCAGCAGCCAAGATTTTAACGGTCCCTACGAGCAGTACTTC. Translated: CASSQDFNGPYEQYF.

About this clone itself: An end of the junction differs from the germline gene, which may be a read error. The V and J genes are TRBV2 and TRBJ1-6; the match to TRBD1 covers 10 bases. The CDR3 has 16 amino acids. From germline, CDR1 is SNHLY and CDR2 FYNNEI. The CDR3 region is CASSEAGTGVNSPLHF. In nucleotides, the CDR3 is TGTGCCAGCAGCGAAGCCGGGACAGGGGTTAATTCACCCCTCCACTTT.

This rearrangement joins TRBV5-1 to TRBJ2-2, with 10 bases identical to TRBD1. CDR3 length equals 17 residues. Germline-derived CDR1 and CDR2 are SGHRS and YFSETQ. The V segment lost 5 bases and the J segment 7 bases; nucleotides outside the gene matches: 14. The CDR3 nucleotides are TGCGCCAGCAGGAGGGACAGGGGAACAGGGAACTACGGGGAGCTGTTTTTT. Translating it yields CASRRDRGTGNYGELFF.

The chain couples TRBV14 to TRBJ1-2, with D possibly TRBD1 on 5 matching bases. CDR1 and CDR2 from the germline V gene are SGHDN and FVKESK. Trimming pared 0 bases from V and 7 bases from J, leaving 18 bases between. The CDR3 extends over 16 amino acids. CDR3 residues: CASSQDHPGGIGGYTF. CDR3 nucleotides: TGTGCCAGCAGCCAAGATCATCCCGGGGGAATAGGTGGCTACACCTTC.

The CDR3 DNA reads as TGTGCCACCTCGCCGAGGGGGGGCGGATCGGCCGGGGAGCTGTTTTTT. This gives the protein CATSPRGGGSAGELFF. V and J are TRBV9 and TRBJ2-2, with D perhaps matching TRBD2 (7 bases). V lost 9 bases to trimming and J lost 6 bases, with 24 bases between them. The CDR3 is 16 residues long. CDR1 is SGDLS, CDR2 YYNGEE, per germline.

The chain has TRBV21-1 and TRBJ1-5; the D call of TRBD1 is as the table states it, not checked on the DNA. TRBV21-1 is a listed pseudogene. CDR3 size: 16 residues. The CDR3 DNA reads TGTGCCAGCAGCAAACGCCGGTGGACAGGGGGTCAGCCCCAGCATTTT. This encodes CASSKRRWTGGQPQHF.

The rearrangement joins TRBV6-1 to TRBJ2-1, with D perhaps matching TRBD2 (6 bases). The CDR3 sequence is 15 residues long. V lost 1 base and J lost 4, with 11 bases in between. Germline V CDR1 and CDR2: MNHNS, SASEGT. DNA of the CDR3: TGTGCCAGCAGTGAAGGGACGGGGGATTACAATGAGCAGTTCTTC. It is translated as CASSEGTGDYNEQFF.

The V call is TRBV10-1, the J call TRBJ2-5; 7 bases are a match to TRBD1. V gave up 10 bases and J gave up 5 bases; unmatched junction bases: 7. CDR3 length: 12 residues. Germline V gene data show CDR1 as WNHNN and CDR2 as SYGVQD (reference sequence). The CDR3 DNA reads as TGCGCCAACGGACAGGAGTTGGAGACCCAGTACTTC. This encodes CANGQELETQYF.

V is TRBV12-5 and J is TRBJ1-2; TRBD1 agrees at 8 bases. Trimming cost V 4 bases and J 4 bases; bases outside gene matches: 5. The CDR3 is 14 amino acids. Germline assignment: CDR1 LGHNT and CDR2 FRNRAP. CDR3 region: CASGSADRAYGYTF. The CDR3 region has the DNA TGTGCTAGTGGTTCTGCGGACAGGGCCTATGGCTACACCTTC.

The chain carries TRBV6-4 and TRBJ2-2; D uncertain. Trimming cost V 0 bases and J 5 bases, with 7 bases left between them. The CDR3 contains 14 residues. Germline V gene data show CDR1 as MRHNA and CDR2 as SNTAGT. The CDR3, as DNA: TGTGCCAGCAGTGACTCGCTGAGGACCGGGGAGCTGTTTTTT. It yields the protein CASSDSLRTGELFF.

V gene TRBV14 combines with J gene TRBJ1-3; 8 nucleotides line up with TRBD1. Germline-derived CDR1 and CDR2 are SGHDN and FVKESK. V dropped 4 bases and J dropped 4; count of bases not matched to a gene: 0. CDR3 length: 13 residues. CDR3 DNA: TGTGCCAGCAGCCGGGACAGGGGAAACACCATATATTTT. Amino acids: CASSRDRGNTIYF.

The gene calls are TRBV19 and TRBJ1-5, with D maybe TRBD1 (5 bases). The CDR3 is made up of 15 amino acids. CDR1 and CDR2 from the germline V gene are LNHDA and SQIVND (reference sequence). V lost 6 bases and J 4 bases, leaving 16 bases between the germline ends. Written as DNA, the CDR3 is TGTGCCAGTAGCCCGGGGGGGGTTTCGAATCAGCCCCAGCATTTT. Amino acid sequence: CASSPGGVSNQPQHF.

V is TRBV25-1 and J is TRBJ1-1; D might be TRBD1 (6 bases). The CDR3 spans 15 residues. Germline V gene sequence: CDR1 MGHDK, CDR2 SYGVNS. The V end lost 2 bases, the J end lost 2 bases, and 12 bases lay between the germline ends. CDR3 sequence reads: CASSEVGGRNTEAFF. In DNA, the CDR3 is TGTGCCAGCAGTGAAGTAGGGGGACGCAACACTGAAGCTTTCTTT.

The chain carries TRBV11-2 and TRBJ1-1, with a weak D call TRBD1 (6 bases). The CDR3 has 13 amino acids. V shed 1 base and J shed 11 bases, with 14 bases lying between them. Germline lookup yields CDR1 SGHAT and CDR2 FQNNGV. The CDR3, as DNA: TGTGCCAGCAGCTTAGTCCCGGGGGGGCAGGCTTTCTTT. It yields the protein CASSLVPGGQAFF.

This rearrangement joins TRBV5-1 to TRBJ2-5, with D perhaps matching TRBD1 (6 bases). The germline V gene encodes CDR1 SGHRS and CDR2 YFSETQ. This CDR3 contains 15 residues. The V gene lost 4 bases and the J gene lost 5 bases, with 18 bases spanning the gap. The CDR3: CASSLSGTQGETQYF. The CDR3 DNA sequence: TGCGCCAGCAGCCTATCCGGGACCCAGGGGGAGACCCAGTACTTC. The full variable domain, completed using reference TRBV5-1 and TRBJ2-5, is KAGVTQTPRYLIKTRGQQVTLSCSPISGHRSVSWYQQTPGQGLQFLFEYFSETQRNKGNFPGRFSGRQFSNSRSEMNVSTLELGDSALYLCASSLSGTQGETQYFGPGTRLLVL.

Turning to this clone: Other nucleotide sequences in the sample specify the same CDR3. V is TRBV19 and J is TRBJ2-7, with TRBD1 matching 10 bases. V dropped 5 bases and J dropped 0; count of bases not matched to a gene: 1. The CDR3 consists of 14 residues. CDR1 LNHDA and CDR2 SQIVND come from the germline V gene (reference sequence). CDR3 nucleotides: TGTGCCAGTAGTGACAGGGGGCACTCCTACGAGCAGTACTTC. This gives the protein CASSDRGHSYEQYF.

The chain joins TRBV11-2 to TRBJ1-1, with TRBD1 matching 8 bases. The V and J ends lost 7 bases and 3 bases, in that order; junction bases with no gene match: 13. Germline V gene lookup returns CDR1 SGHAT and CDR2 FQNNGV. CDR3 length: 16 amino acids. CDR3 amino acids: CASNYVAGGLDTEAFF. DNA of the CDR3: TGTGCCAGCAACTACGTGGCAGGGGGCTTGGACACTGAAGCTTTCTTT.

This clone was seen only once. This chain connects TRBV2 to TRBJ2-3, with D tentatively TRBD2 (7 bases). CDR1 and CDR2 from the germline V gene are SNHLY and FYNNEI. Trimming pared 6 bases from V and 4 bases from J, leaving 20 bases between. The CDR3 spans 16 residues. CDR3 residues: CASSETGGGASDTQYF. The CDR3 DNA follows: TGTGCCAGCAGCGAGACCGGTGGGGGGGCGTCAGATACGCAGTATTTT.

The genes are TRBV7-9 and TRBJ2-5, with TRBD2 matching over 7 bases. This CDR3 has 16 amino acids. Germline V gene lookup returns CDR1 SEHNR and CDR2 FQNEAQ (reference sequence). The V gene end was trimmed by 5 bases and the J gene end by 1 base; junction bases not matched to a gene: 10. The CDR3 DNA is TGTGCCAGCAGCCAACGCCCGCGGGGGAGCCAAGAGACCCAGTACTTC. Protein product: CASSQRPRGSQETQYF.

V and J are TRBV5-1 and TRBJ1-1; D ambiguous. CDR1 is SGHRS, CDR2 YFSETQ, per germline. The CDR3 loop spans 14 amino acids. Trimming left V 0 bases short and J 6 bases short, with 12 bases between. Written as DNA, the CDR3 is TGCGCCAGCAGCTTGGTCGGAGGAAACTCTGAAGCTTTCTTT. Protein: CASSLVGGNSEAFF.